These 17 T cell receptor beta chains came from one sample sequenced in a study of T cells in Graves' hyperthyroidism and ophthalmopathy. The source material, RNA transcripts, was used to amplify TCR beta CDR3 regions. A set of HTBI primers served as the primers for a first-round RT-PCR of the TCR CDR3. TCRdb itself ran the multiplex PCR reads through MiXCR, one entry per CDR3 protein. This sample has about 520,000 distinct CDR3 sequences, with approximately 25% found just once. Specimen: blood. Every receptor here comes from a woman in her 30s with Graves' ophthalmopathy.

This clonotype was recorded a few times. The chain couples TRBV5-1 to TRBJ2-2; tentatively, D is TRBD1 (5 bases). The ends were cut back, 0 bases at V and 0 bases at J, with 9 bases in the middle. This CDR3 has 16 residues. The germline V gene encodes CDR1 SGHRS and CDR2 YFSETQ. Here the CDR3 DNA reads TGCGCCAGCAGCTTGGGAGGCAGGGCGAACACCGGGGAGCTGTTTTTT. Its protein is CASSLGGRANTGELFF.

This clonotype was picked up many times. The chain uses TRBV19 and TRBJ2-7; tentative D call: TRBD2 (5 bases). Germline loops: CDR1 LNHDA, CDR2 SQIVND (reference sequence). Trimming shortened V by 6 bases and J by 0 bases, and 12 bases separated the two germline ends. The CDR3 is made up of 14 amino acids. In DNA form, the CDR3 reads TGTGCCAGTAGCCTGGACTGGGGCTCCTACGAGCAGTACTTC. Translation: CASSLDWGSYEQYF. The full variable domain, in which reference TRBV19 and TRBJ2-7 provide the parts outside the CDR3, is DGGITQSPKYLFRKEGQNVTLSCEQNLNHDAMYWYRQDPGQGLRLIYYSQIVNDFQKGDIAEGYSVSREKKESFPLTVTSAQKNPTAFYLCASSLDWGSYEQYFGPGTRLTVT.

Concerning this clonotype: The junction differs from germline at one of its ends, possibly a read error. The V and J genes are TRBV4-2 and TRBJ1-1; possible D gene TRBD1, 6 bases. This CDR3 has 15 residues. Germline CDR1 and CDR2: LGHNA and YNFKEQ. CDR3 region: CVSSRDGGRDTEAFF. Here the CDR3 DNA reads TGTGTCAGCAGCCGAGACGGGGGGCGCGACACTGAAGCTTTCTTT.

There are many counts of this clonotype. V gene TRBV28 combines with J gene TRBJ1-2; D is uncertain. The length of the CDR3 is 12 residues. V lost 3 bases and J 2 bases, leaving 4 bases between the germline ends. The germline CDR1 and CDR2 sequences are MDHEN and SYDVKM. The CDR3 loop is CASSFWNYGYTF. Here the CDR3 DNA reads TGTGCCAGCAGTTTTTGGAACTATGGCTACACCTTC.

The V call is TRBV6-1, the J call TRBJ2-7, with D maybe TRBD1 (6 bases). Trimming removed 6 bases from V and 7 bases from J, with 19 bases in between. Germline V gene lookup returns CDR1 MNHNS and CDR2 SASEGT. The CDR3 covers 14 residues. The CDR3 nucleotides are TGTGCCAGCAGGCGGCAGGGGTCCTTGGGGGAGCAGTACTTC. It specifies CASRRQGSLGEQYF.

There are many counts of this clonotype. V usage is TRBV12-3 or TRBV12-4 and J usage is TRBJ1-1; D is ambiguous. V was trimmed by 1 base and J by 2 bases, leaving 2 bases between them. This CDR3 has 12 residues. CDR3: CASSLVNTEAFF. CDR3 bases: TGTGCCAGCAGTTTAGTTAACACTGAAGCTTTCTTT.

This clonotype was seen repeatedly, ten times or more. CDR3 in DNA: TGTGCCAGCAGTGAACAGGGGGCGGACACTGAAGCTTTCTTT. Translated: CASSEQGADTEAFF. The chain combines TRBV2 with TRBJ1-1; 8 bases are shared with TRBD1. The CDR3 runs 14 residues. Trimming at V came to 2 bases and at J to 3 bases, leaving 2 bases not matched to a gene. Germline-derived CDR1 and CDR2 are SNHLY and FYNNEI.

The chain joins TRBV7-9 to TRBJ1-1; tentatively, D is TRBD1 (5 bases). The CDR3 has 15 amino acids. V shed 5 bases and J shed 2 bases, with 15 bases lying between them. CDR1 SEHNR and CDR2 FQNEAQ come from the germline V gene (reference sequence). The CDR3 DNA sequence: TGTGCCAGCAGCCTCTATACGGGGGGAAACACTGAAGCTTTCTTT. This codes for CASSLYTGGNTEAFF.

The chain links TRBV27 to TRBJ1-1, with TRBD1 matching 10 bases. The CDR3 runs to 17 residues. Germline V gives CDR1 MNHEY, CDR2 SMNVEV (reference sequence). V lost 3 bases to trimming and J lost 1 base; unmatched junction nucleotides: 8. The CDR3 sequence: CASSFSGTGVSNTEAFF. The CDR3 nucleotides are TGTGCCAGCAGTTTTTCCGGGACAGGGGTATCGAACACTGAAGCTTTCTTT.

V gene TRBV20-1 combines with J gene TRBJ2-7, with 7 bases lining up with TRBD2. V shed 0 bases and J 5 bases; nucleotides not matched to a gene: 10. Germline V CDR1 and CDR2: DFQATT, SNEGSKA (reference sequence). This CDR3 has 15 amino acids. CDR3 protein: CSARDPASGGDEQYF. As DNA, the CDR3 is TGCAGTGCTAGAGATCCGGCTAGCGGAGGGGACGAGCAGTACTTC.

At least ten counts were recorded for this clonotype. The chain carries TRBV20-1 and TRBJ2-7; the D is unclear. Per germline, CDR1 DFQATT and CDR2 SNEGSKA (reference sequence). V lost 5 bases to trimming and J lost 2 bases, with 13 bases between them. CDR3 size: 13 residues. The CDR3 region has the DNA TGCAGTGCTCTTGAAACTTCAACCTACGAGCAGTACTTC. The encoded protein is CSALETSTYEQYF.

This clonotype was found many times. V usage is TRBV4-2 and J usage is TRBJ2-7; weak D call: TRBD1 (5 bases). From germline, CDR1 is LGHNA and CDR2 YNFKEQ. V dropped 0 bases and J dropped 8 bases, with 8 bases sitting between them. The CDR3 is 12 residues long. In DNA, the CDR3 is TGTGCCAGCAGCCAAGAAGGGGATCAGCAGTACTTC. Encoded protein: CASSQEGDQQYF.

This clonotype occurred many times. The rearrangement links TRBV6-5 to TRBJ1-2; D is perhaps TRBD1 (5 bases). This CDR3 comprises 13 residues. The germline V gene encodes CDR1 MNHEY and CDR2 SVGAGI. The V and J ends lost 5 bases and 2 bases respectively, with 9 bases between them. Written as DNA, the CDR3 is TGTGCCAGCAGTCAGGGAGACAACTATGGCTACACCTTC. Translated: CASSQGDNYGYTF.

This clonotype was recorded at least ten times. CDR3 nucleotide sequence: TGTGCCAGCAGTTTAGGGCCACTGGGCCAAGAGACCCAGTACTTC. Residues: CASSLGPLGQETQYF. The chain employs TRBV12-3 or TRBV12-4 and TRBJ2-5; D is uncertain. With 1 base removed from V and 1 base from J, the gap between germline ends came to 10 bases. CDR3 length: 15 residues.

At least ten counts were recorded for this clonotype. V is TRBV27 and J is TRBJ1-6; no reliable D call. Germline-derived CDR1 and CDR2 are MNHEY and SMNVEV (reference sequence). CDR3 size: 12 residues. The germline V and J ends were trimmed by 3 bases and 7 bases, with 4 bases remaining between them. The CDR3 region has the DNA TGTGCCAGCAGTTTCCGAAATTCACCCCTCCACTTT. Translated, it gives CASSFRNSPLHF.

V is TRBV20-1 and J is TRBJ2-7, with TRBD1 matching 9 bases. Germline V lookup: CDR1 DFQATT, CDR2 SNEGSKA (reference sequence). This CDR3 comprises 14 residues. V shed 6 bases, J shed 3 bases, and the junction held 9 bases outside the gene matches. As DNA, the CDR3 is TGCAGTGCCACCGGGACAGGGTGGTTCTACGAGCAGTACTTC. It translates to CSATGTGWFYEQYF.

This clonotype came up many times. The chain employs TRBV11-2 and TRBJ2-2; D unresolved. This CDR3 spans 13 amino acids. Looked up from germline, CDR1 is SGHAT and CDR2 is FQNNGV. The V and J ends lost 4 bases and 7 bases respectively, with 10 bases between them. The CDR3 DNA is TGTGCCAGCAGCTCTGTATTCAGCGGGGAGCTGTTTTTT. Translation gives CASSSVFSGELFF.